The 18 T cell receptor beta chains presented below share a single source sample, sequenced in a study of T cell repertoires in cytomegalovirus infection. TCRdb reprocessed the reads via MiXCR and lists one record per CDR3 protein. The top ten hold around 10% of the sample, which has about 360,000 distinct CDR3 sequences, 15% to 20% seen once. The sample comprised PBMCs. These receptors came from a human donor in good health (CMV status not recorded). Some clones in this sample may be carry-over from other donors' samples.

This clonotype was counted many times. At one of its ends the junction is not consistent with the germline gene, which may arise from a read error. The chain employs TRBV7-8 and TRBJ2-1, with D perhaps matching TRBD1 (6 bases). Germline V CDR1 and CDR2: SGHVS, FQNEAQ. The CDR3 has 14 residues. This CDR3 is CASSLQFRDKEQFF. In nucleotides, the CDR3 is TGTGCCAGCAGCTTACAGTTCCGGGACAAGGAGCAGTTCTTC.

This clonotype was seen at least ten times. The chain combines TRBV6-5 with TRBJ1-4, with D tentatively TRBD1 (6 bases). The CDR3 has 14 residues. Trimming pared 4 bases from V and 8 bases from J, leaving 14 bases between. CDR1 is MNHEY, CDR2 SVGAGI, per germline. CDR3 loop: CASSSVQGGEKLFF. The CDR3 nucleotides are TGTGCCAGCAGTTCGGTACAGGGCGGAGAAAAACTGTTTTTT.

Concerning this clonotype: The junction departs from the called germline gene at one end, perhaps through a read error. This sequence joins TRBV28 and TRBJ2-1, with 10 bases identical to TRBD2. CDR1 and CDR2 from the germline V gene are MDHEN and SYDVKM. This CDR3 is 12 amino acids long. The CDR3 is CASSLTSGAGCF. CDR3 bases: TGTGCCAGCAGTTTAACTAGCGGGGCCGGATGCTTC.

V and J are TRBV20-1 and TRBJ1-1, with D possibly being TRBD1 (5 bases). CDR1 DFQATT and CDR2 SNEGSKA come from the germline V gene (reference sequence). V lost 0 bases and J 0 bases, leaving 14 bases between the germline ends. The CDR3 runs to 16 residues. CDR3 bases: TGCAGTGCTAGAGATCGGGGGGAGTACATGAACACTGAAGCTTTCTTT. Translation gives CSARDRGEYMNTEAFF.

This clonotype was counted at least ten times. This chain joins TRBV6-1 and TRBJ2-7; 7 positions match TRBD2. This CDR3 region has 15 residues. Germline V gene sequence: CDR1 MNHNS, CDR2 SASEGT. J gave up 0 bases and V 6 bases, and 8 bases lay outside the gene matches. The CDR3 here is CASSGLGFGSYEQYF. The CDR3 DNA follows: TGTGCCAGCAGCGGACTAGGGTTCGGCTCCTACGAGCAGTACTTC.

This clonotype was seen a few times. The V call is TRBV19, the J call TRBJ1-1, with TRBD1 as a possible D gene (5 bases). The CDR3 contains 13 residues. V shed 5 bases and J shed 1 base, with 8 bases lying between them. Germline CDR1 LNHDA, CDR2 SQIVND (reference sequence). The CDR3 sequence: CASSETANTEAFF. The CDR3 bases are TGTGCCAGTAGTGAGACAGCGAACACTGAAGCTTTCTTT.

As to this clonotype: A read error is possible here, since a much larger clone lies one base away. The rearrangement joins TRBV27 to TRBJ2-7; TRBD1 might be the D (6 bases). The CDR3 sequence is 17 residues long. From germline, CDR1 is MNHEY and CDR2 SMNVEV (reference sequence). The CDR3, as DNA: TGTGCCCGCAGTCCCTTTCTGGACAGAAAAAACTCCTACGAGCAGTACTTC. Its protein is CARSPFLDRKNSYEQYF.

The sample holds many counts of this clonotype. V and J are TRBV7-2 and TRBJ2-5; 7 bases line up with TRBD1. J lost 1 base, V lost 4 bases, and 3 bases had no gene match. Germline V gene lookup returns CDR1 SGHTA and CDR2 FQGNSA. There are 14 residues in the CDR3. DNA of the CDR3: TGTGCCAGCAGCTCGGGACAGATCCAAGAGACCCAGTACTTC. Translating gives CASSSGQIQETQYF.

This clonotype has ten or more counts. V gene TRBV7-2 combines with J gene TRBJ2-3; 10 nucleotides align to TRBD2. CDR1 and CDR2 (germline): SGHTA, FQGNSA. J was trimmed by 4 bases and V by 3 bases; bases with no gene match: 1. This CDR3 spans 14 amino acids. The chain's CDR3 is CASSFLAGADTQYF. For the CDR3, the DNA is TGTGCCAGCAGCTTTCTAGCGGGAGCAGATACGCAGTATTTT.

This clonotype turned up a few times. The chain links TRBV25-1 to TRBJ2-7; D possibly corresponds to TRBD2 (6 bases). The V and J ends lost 5 bases and 2 bases respectively, with 13 bases between them. The CDR3 consists of 14 residues. Germline loops: CDR1 MGHDK, CDR2 SYGVNS. The CDR3 here is CASSRSGLTYEQYF. CDR3 nucleotide sequence: TGTGCCAGCAGTAGAAGCGGGCTTACCTACGAGCAGTACTTC.

This clonotype was counted a few times. This rearrangement joins TRBV20-1 to TRBJ2-5; 8 bases are shared with TRBD1. CDR1 is DFQATT and CDR2 is SNEGSKA in the germline V gene (reference sequence). The J segment lost 5 bases and the V segment lost 5 bases, leaving 1 base of the junction unmatched. CDR3 length: 11 amino acids. CDR3 bases: TGCAGTGCTTACAGGGGGGAGACCCAGTACTTC. Protein sequence: CSAYRGETQYF.

As to this clonotype: This clone may be a read error of a much larger clone one base away. The chain couples TRBV10-3 to TRBJ2-7; D call uncertain. In germline, CDR1 is ENHRY, CDR2 SYGVKD. CDR3 length equals 12 residues. The CDR3 DNA reads TGTGCCACTGCCCAAAGTTCCTACGAGCAGTGCGTC. The encoded protein is CATAQSSYEQCV.

The chain recombines TRBV11-2 with TRBJ1-2; D possibly corresponds to TRBD1 (6 bases). The length of the CDR3 is 13 residues. Looked up from germline, CDR1 is SGHAT and CDR2 is FQNNGV. V lost 3 bases to trimming and J lost 8 bases, with 13 bases between them. The CDR3 nucleotides read TGTGCCAGCAGCTTCACAGGGTTGTACGGCTACACCTTC. Protein: CASSFTGLYGYTF.

The rearrangement links TRBV27 to TRBJ1-2; perhaps TRBD1 as D (6 bases). In germline, CDR1 is MNHEY, CDR2 SMNVEV (reference sequence). CDR3 size: 14 residues. Deletions cut 4 bases from V and 8 bases from J, with 17 bases between. DNA for the CDR3: TGTGCCAGCAGTTCCGTACCGGGACAAGGCGGCTACACCTTC. It is translated as CASSSVPGQGGYTF.

The rearrangement joins TRBV30 to TRBJ2-7; no firm D call. CDR3 length: 11 amino acids. Trimming removed 1 base at V and 3 bases at J, with 4 bases between. The germline gives CDR1 GTSNPN, CDR2 SVGIG (reference sequence). This CDR3 is CAWSDFYEQYF. The CDR3 DNA follows: TGTGCCTGGAGTGACTTCTACGAGCAGTACTTC. Full variable domain (outside the CDR3, taken from reference TRBV30 and TRBJ2-7): SQTIHQWPATLVQPVGSPLSLECTVEGTSNPNLYWYRQAAGRGLQLLFYSVGIGQISSEVPQNLSASRPQDRQFILSSKKLLLSDSGFYLCAWSDFYEQYFGPGTRLTVT.

This clonotype was observed a handful of times. V gene TRBV3-1 combines with J gene TRBJ1-6; D gene ambiguous. V was cut by 4 bases and J by 5 bases, with 15 bases left in between. The CDR3 totals 16 residues. Germline CDR1 LGHDT, CDR2 YNNKEL (reference sequence). CDR3 in amino acids: CASSLVAGSDNSPLHF. CDR3 sequence (DNA): TGTGCCAGCAGCCTCGTCGCGGGTTCGGATAATTCACCCCTCCACTTT.

Ten or more counts support this clonotype. The chain employs TRBV12-3 or TRBV12-4 and TRBJ2-3; 12 bases map to TRBD2. V gave up 6 bases and J gave up 4 bases; unmatched junction bases: 2. CDR3 length equals 14 residues. The CDR3 is CASRLAGGADTQYF. The DNA of the CDR3 is TGTGCCAGCAGACTAGCGGGGGGCGCAGATACGCAGTATTTT.

This clonotype was seen at least ten times. Here the CDR3 reads CASSLTRDYLILSYEQYF. CDR3 sequence (DNA): TGTGCCAGCAGCTTAACCCGGGACTATCTCATACTATCCTACGAGCAGTACTTC. The chain recombines TRBV7-2 with TRBJ2-7, with TRBD2 matching 7 bases. V was clipped by 2 bases and J by 1 base; unmatched bases: 14. Looked up from germline, CDR1 is SGHTA and CDR2 is FQGNSA. The CDR3 is made up of 18 amino acids.